This TCR beta chain originates from a study of vaccination effects on CD4 cells after COVID-19. Worth noting for this clone: Its antigen is not known.

CD4+ T cells specific for antigen were expanded with viral peptide pools by the ViraFEST assay before sequencing. Between days 9 and 11 of culture, CD4+ T cells were separated out. Assay: immunoSEQ multiplex PCR; the TCRdb copy retains only in-frame clones and omits some. The sample includes tens of thousands of clones, about three quarters seen only once; the top ten take 12%. Germline V lookup: CDR1 DFQATT, CDR2 SNEGSKA (reference sequence). This CDR3 region has 14 residues. V was clipped by 3 bases and J by 4 bases, with 13 bases between them. This chain links TRBV20-1 with TRBJ2-1; tentative D call: TRBD2 (6 bases). Material: CD4+ T cells from PBMCs cultured with HCoV-229E spike peptides, obtained before COVID-19 vaccination. The TCR sequence derives from a human donor who received a COVID-19 vaccine. The CDR3 DNA sequence: TGCAGTGCTAGTCCGACTAGTGGTTACAATGAGCAGTTCTTC. It is translated as CSASPTSGYNEQFF.